This TCR beta chain was sequenced for a study of identical twins. This clonotype has just a few counts. Its antigen is not known. Findings of the study overall: Cross-sectional statistics underpinned the conclusions; the same donors were not followed.

Template switching, a step in the protocol, added a universal primer site, and cDNA carried unique molecular identifiers. TCRdb processed the 5' RACE reads anew with MiXCR; each CDR3 protein has one entry. Among 350,000 or so distinct CDR3 sequences listed, approximately 8.7% were seen once. Germline assignment: CDR1 SGDLS and CDR2 YYNGEE. CDR3 size: 17 residues. Trimming removed 0 bases at V and 3 bases at J, with 19 bases between. The specimen was naive T cells sorted from blood. The rearrangement uses TRBV9 and TRBJ2-7, with D perhaps matching TRBD2 (6 bases). The clonotype originates from a woman in her fifties or sixties in good health. CDR3 DNA sequence: TGTGCCAGCAGCGTAGCAGTTGAGGAGGGGTTCGGCTACGAGCAGTACTTC. Its protein is CASSVAVEEGFGYEQYF.